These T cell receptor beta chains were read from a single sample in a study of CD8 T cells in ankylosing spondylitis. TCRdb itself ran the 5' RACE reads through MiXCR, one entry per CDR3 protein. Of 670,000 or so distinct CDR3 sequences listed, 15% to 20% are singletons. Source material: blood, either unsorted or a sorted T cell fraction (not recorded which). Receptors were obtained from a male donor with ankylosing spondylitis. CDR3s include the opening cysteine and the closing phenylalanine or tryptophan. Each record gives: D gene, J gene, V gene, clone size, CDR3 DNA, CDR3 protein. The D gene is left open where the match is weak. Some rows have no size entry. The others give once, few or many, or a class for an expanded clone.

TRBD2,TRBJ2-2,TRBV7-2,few,TGTGCCAGCAGCCGAGGGAGGGTTAACACCGGGGAGCTGTTTTTT,CASSRGRVNTGELFF
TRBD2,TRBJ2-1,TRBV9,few,TGTGCCAGCAGCGTAGCTTGGGGGACTAGCGGGATCCATGAGCAGTTCTTC,CASSVAWGTSGIHEQFF
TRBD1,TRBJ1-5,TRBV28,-,TGTGCCAGCATCGATGGGGCAGGGGGACAGCCCCAGCATTTT,CASIDGAGGQPQHF
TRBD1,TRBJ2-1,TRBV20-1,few,TGCAGTGGTAACAGGGGCTTCAACAATGAGCAGTTCTTC,CSGNRGFNNEQFF
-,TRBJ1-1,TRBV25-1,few,TGTGCCAGCAGTGACTTCTATAACACTGAAGCTTTCTTT,CASSDFYNTEAFF
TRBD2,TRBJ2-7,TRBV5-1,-,TGCGCCAGCAGCTTGGGCGGGACTAGCTGGACCTACGAGCAGTACTTC,CASSLGGTSWTYEQYF
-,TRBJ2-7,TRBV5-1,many,TGCGCCAGCAGCTTCTTGACGGTGGGGTACGAGCAGTACTTC,CASSFLTVGYEQYF
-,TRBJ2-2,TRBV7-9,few,TGTGCCAGCAGCGCTTTGGGGGCTAGCGCGAACACCGGGGAGCTGTTTTTT,CASSALGASANTGELFF
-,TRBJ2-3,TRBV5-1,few,TGCGCCAGCAGCTTGGCGATAGACAGCTCCACAGATACGCAGTATTTT,CASSLAIDSSTDTQYF
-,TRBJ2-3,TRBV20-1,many,TGCAGTGCCGGACTAATCACAGATACGCAGTATTTT,CSAGLITDTQYF
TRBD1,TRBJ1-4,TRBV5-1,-,TGCGCCAGCAGCTCGGGACAGGGAAGGGATGAAAAACTGTTTTTT,CASSSGQGRDEKLFF
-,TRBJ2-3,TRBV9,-,TGTGCCAGCAGCGCCCAAGGGGTTCATAGCACAGATACGCAGTATTTT,CASSAQGVHSTDTQYF
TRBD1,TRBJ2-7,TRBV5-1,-,TGCGCCAGCAGCTTGTACGGGACAGGCTTTAACGAGCAGTACTTC,CASSLYGTGFNEQYF
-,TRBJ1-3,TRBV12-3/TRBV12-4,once,TGTGCCAGCAGAATTGGAGGTGCAGGAAACACCATATATTTT,CASRIGGAGNTIYF
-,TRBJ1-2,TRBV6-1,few,TGTGCCAGCAGACCCCAGGGCTACAGTGAGAACTATGGCTACACCTTC,CASRPQGYSENYGYTF
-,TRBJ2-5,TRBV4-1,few,TGCGCCAGCAGCCCGGGGCTAGCCATCAGCCGAGAGACCCAGTACTTC,CASSPGLAISRETQYF
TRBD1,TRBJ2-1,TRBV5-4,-,TGTGCCAGCAGCGCGACGACAGGGGGAGAAGGTGAGCAGTTCTTC,CASSATTGGEGEQFF
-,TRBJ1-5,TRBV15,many,TGTGCCACCAGCAGAGGAGGTAGCAATCAGCCCCAGCATTTT,CATSRGGSNQPQHF